Listed below are T cell receptor beta chains from one sample, sequenced in a study of blood T cells in healthy people across ages. TCRdb passed the 5' RACE reads through MiXCR, listing each CDR3 protein once. The sample lists 1,300,000 or so distinct CDR3 sequences; almost 60% were seen once. Sequences were obtained from blood. The receptors were sampled from a man younger than 35 in good health. Both conserved end residues are part of each CDR3. The D gene is left open where the match is weak. For some rows the clone size is stated as once, few or many, or as a class when expanded; others skip it.

TRBV29-1,.,TRBD2,TRBJ2-7,CSTRAGVGGEQYF,TGCAGCACACGGGCGGGGGTCGGGGGTGAGCAGTACTTC
TRBV7-2,.,.,TRBJ2-5,CASSLERLLGETQYF,TGTGCCAGCAGCTTAGAGCGGCTACTTGGAGAGACCCAGTACTTC
TRBV7-9,few,.,TRBJ2-6,CASSQLRGSSSGANVLTF,TGTGCCAGCAGCCAACTTCGGGGGAGTAGCTCTGGGGCCAACGTCCTGACTTTC
TRBV7-9,few,TRBD2,TRBJ2-1,CASSFDASGNEQFF,TGTGCCAGCAGCTTTGATGCTAGCGGCAATGAGCAGTTCTTC
TRBV7-2,.,.,TRBJ1-2,CASSLSPKQGHGHIF,TGTGCCAGCAGCTTAAGCCCGAAACAGGGCCATGGCCACATCTTC
TRBV15,.,.,TRBJ2-7,CATSRDRTRHYEQYF,TGTGCCACCAGCAGAGATCGTACCAGACACTACGAGCAGTACTTC
TRBV7-9,many,.,TRBJ2-1,CASSSSRLPYNEQFF,TGTGCCAGCAGTTCAAGCCGGTTACCATACAATGAGCAGTTCTTC
TRBV7-2,.,.,TRBJ1-5,CASNFGGGNQPQHF,TGTGCCAGCAATTTCGGCGGGGGAAATCAGCCCCAGCATTTT
TRBV9,few,TRBD1,TRBJ1-2,CASSPPGQGYGYTF,TGTGCCAGCAGCCCTCCGGGACAGGGGTACGGCTACACCTTC
TRBV4-2,.,.,TRBJ2-3,CASSQEGRVDTQYF,TGTGCCAGCAGCCAAGAGGGTCGGGTGGATACGCAGTATTTT
TRBV28,.,.,TRBJ2-7,CASSLPRALYYEQYF,TGTGCCAGCAGTTTACCCCGTGCGCTCTATTACGAGCAGTACTTC
TRBV7-6,.,.,TRBJ2-3,CASSSPSLDTQYF,TGTGCCAGCAGCTCCCCATCGTTAGATACGCAGTATTTT
TRBV20-1,.,.,TRBJ2-1,CSADTGLGEQFF,TGCAGTGCTGATACAGGGTTAGGTGAGCAGTTCTTC
TRBV13,.,TRBD2,TRBJ2-7,CASSQTRENRYEQYF,TGTGCCAGCAGCCAGACGCGGGAGAATCGCTACGAGCAGTACTTC
TRBV12-3/TRBV12-4,.,.,TRBJ2-3,CASSASGTDTQYF,TGTGCCAGCTCGGCATCGGGCACAGATACGCAGTATTTT
TRBV19,.,TRBD2,TRBJ2-1,CASSINTGLEGNEQFF,TGTGCCAGTAGTATAAACACGGGACTAGAGGGCAATGAGCAGTTCTTC
TRBV4-1,.,TRBD2,TRBJ2-1,CASSQIGTNNNEQFF,TGCGCCAGCAGCCAAATCGGGACTAACAACAATGAGCAGTTCTTC
TRBV27,few,.,TRBJ2-1,CASSLFGGEQFF,TGTGCCAGCAGTTTATTCGGGGGTGAGCAGTTCTTC
TRBV29-1,few,.,TRBJ1-1,CSVESTRMNTEAFF,TGCAGCGTGGAGTCTACACGGATGAACACTGAAGCTTTCTTT
TRBV3-1,few,.,TRBJ2-3,CASSQDLVGTQYF,TGTGCCAGCAGCCAAGATTTGGTAGGTACGCAGTATTTT
TRBV10-1,.,.,TRBJ2-7,CASSESDSGHEQYF,TGCGCCAGCAGTGAGTCGGACTCGGGGCACGAGCAGTACTTC